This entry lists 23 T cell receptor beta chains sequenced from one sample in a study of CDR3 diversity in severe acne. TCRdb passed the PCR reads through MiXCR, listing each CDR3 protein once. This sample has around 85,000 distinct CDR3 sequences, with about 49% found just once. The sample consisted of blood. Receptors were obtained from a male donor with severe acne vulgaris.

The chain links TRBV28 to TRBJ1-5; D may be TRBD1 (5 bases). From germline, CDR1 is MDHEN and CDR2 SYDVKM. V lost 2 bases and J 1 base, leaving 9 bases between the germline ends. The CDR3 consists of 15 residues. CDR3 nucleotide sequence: TGTGCCAGCAGTTTAGTATCAGGGAGCAATCAGCCCCAGCATTTT. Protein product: CASSLVSGSNQPQHF.

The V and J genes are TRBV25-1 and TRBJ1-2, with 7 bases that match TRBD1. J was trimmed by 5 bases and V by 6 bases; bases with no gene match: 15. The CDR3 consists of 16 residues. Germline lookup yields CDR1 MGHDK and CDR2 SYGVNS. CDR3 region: CASSRGRTGGGYGYTF. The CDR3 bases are TGTGCCAGCAGCCGAGGGAGGACAGGCGGCGGATATGGCTACACCTTC.

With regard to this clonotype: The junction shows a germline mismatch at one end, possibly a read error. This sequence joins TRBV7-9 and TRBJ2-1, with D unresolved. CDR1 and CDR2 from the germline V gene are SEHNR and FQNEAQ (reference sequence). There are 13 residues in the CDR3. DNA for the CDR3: TGTGCCAGCAGCTCTCCCGCCTACAATGGGCAGTTCTTC. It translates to CASSSPAYNGQFF.

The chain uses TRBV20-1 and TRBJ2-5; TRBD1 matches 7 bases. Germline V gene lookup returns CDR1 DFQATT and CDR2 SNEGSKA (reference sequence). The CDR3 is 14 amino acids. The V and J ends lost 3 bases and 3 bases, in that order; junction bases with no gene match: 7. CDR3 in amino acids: CSARKGQSKETQYF. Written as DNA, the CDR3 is TGCAGTGCTAGGAAGGGACAGTCAAAAGAGACCCAGTACTTC.

The CDR3 DNA reads as TGCAGTGCCAGCAGCTTAACGGGCGACACAGATACGCAGTATTTT. This translates into CSASSLTGDTDTQYF. The rearrangement uses TRBV20-1 and TRBJ2-3, with D uncertain. Trimming shortened V by 6 bases and J by 2 bases, and 18 bases separated the two germline ends. CDR1 is DFQATT, CDR2 SNEGSKA, per germline (reference sequence). This CDR3 contains 15 residues.

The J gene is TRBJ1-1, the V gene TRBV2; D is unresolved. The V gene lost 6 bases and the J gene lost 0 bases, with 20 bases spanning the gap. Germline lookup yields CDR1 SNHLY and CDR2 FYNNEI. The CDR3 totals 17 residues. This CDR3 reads CASSLRSVLGVNTEAFF. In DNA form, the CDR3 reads TGTGCCAGCAGCTTACGAAGTGTTCTGGGTGTGAACACTGAAGCTTTCTTT.

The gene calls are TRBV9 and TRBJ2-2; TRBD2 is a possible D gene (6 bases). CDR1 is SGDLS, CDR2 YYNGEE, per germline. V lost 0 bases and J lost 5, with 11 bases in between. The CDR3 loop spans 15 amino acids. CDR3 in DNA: TGTGCCAGCAGCGTAGATGGGGGGTCGACCGGGGAGCTGTTTTTT. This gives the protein CASSVDGGSTGELFF.

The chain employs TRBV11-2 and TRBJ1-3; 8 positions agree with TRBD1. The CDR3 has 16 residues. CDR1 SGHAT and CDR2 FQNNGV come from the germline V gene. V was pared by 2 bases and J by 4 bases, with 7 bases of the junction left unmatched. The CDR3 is CASSLLGGQGGNTIYF. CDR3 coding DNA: TGTGCCAGCAGCTTACTCGGCGGACAGGGAGGAAACACCATATATTTT.

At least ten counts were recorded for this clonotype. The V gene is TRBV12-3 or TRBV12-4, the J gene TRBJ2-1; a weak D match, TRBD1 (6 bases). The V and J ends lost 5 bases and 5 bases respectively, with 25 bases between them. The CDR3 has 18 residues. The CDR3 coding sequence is TGTGCCAGCAGTCCCATTACCCCTACAGGGTGGGATAACAATGAGCAGTTCTTC. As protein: CASSPITPTGWDNNEQFF.

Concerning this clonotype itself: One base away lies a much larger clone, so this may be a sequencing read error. Written as DNA, the CDR3 is TGTGCCACCAGCAGTGCAGGAGACAGCTACAGTGAGCAGTTCTTC. Translation: CATSSAGDSYSEQFF. The chain joins TRBV15 to TRBJ2-1; tentatively, D is TRBD1 (5 bases). This CDR3 has 15 amino acids. The germline gives CDR1 LNHNV, CDR2 YYDKDF (reference sequence).

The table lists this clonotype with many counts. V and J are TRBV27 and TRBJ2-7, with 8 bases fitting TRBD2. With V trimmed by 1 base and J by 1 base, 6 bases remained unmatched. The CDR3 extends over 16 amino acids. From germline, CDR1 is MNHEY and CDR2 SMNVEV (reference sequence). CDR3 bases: TGTGCCAGCAGTTTATGGGCGGGAGGACTTTCCTACGAGCAGTACTTC. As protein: CASSLWAGGLSYEQYF.

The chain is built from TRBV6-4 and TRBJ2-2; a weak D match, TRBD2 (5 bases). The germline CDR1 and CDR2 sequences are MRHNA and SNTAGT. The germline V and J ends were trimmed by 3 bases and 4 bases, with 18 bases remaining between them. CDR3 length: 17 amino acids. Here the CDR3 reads CASSEVLGGISTGELFF. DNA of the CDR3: TGTGCCAGCAGTGAAGTTCTAGGAGGTATAAGCACCGGGGAGCTGTTTTTT.

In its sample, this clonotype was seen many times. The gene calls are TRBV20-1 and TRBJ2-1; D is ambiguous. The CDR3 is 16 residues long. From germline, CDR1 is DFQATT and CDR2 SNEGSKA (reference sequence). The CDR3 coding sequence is TGCTCCGTCGGGCAGAGAGAAGGGCTGGGGTACAATGAGCAGTTCTTC. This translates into CSVGQREGLGYNEQFF.

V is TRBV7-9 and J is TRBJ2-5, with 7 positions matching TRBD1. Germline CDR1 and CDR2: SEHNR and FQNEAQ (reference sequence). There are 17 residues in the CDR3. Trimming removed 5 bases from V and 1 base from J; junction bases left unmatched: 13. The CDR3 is CASSLRGRGPAQETQYF. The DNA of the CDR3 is TGTGCCAGCAGCCTAAGGGGGCGAGGGCCTGCCCAAGAGACCCAGTACTTC. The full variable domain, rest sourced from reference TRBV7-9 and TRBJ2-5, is DTGVSQNPRHKITKRGQNVTFRCDPISEHNRLYWYRQTLGQGPEFLTYFQNEAQLEKSRLLSDRFSAERPKGSFSTLEIQRTEQGDSAMYLCASSLRGRGPAQETQYFGPGTRLLVL.

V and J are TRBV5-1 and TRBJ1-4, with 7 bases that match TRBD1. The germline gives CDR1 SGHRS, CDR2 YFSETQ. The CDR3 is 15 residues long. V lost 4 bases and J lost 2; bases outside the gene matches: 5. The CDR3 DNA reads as TGCGCCAGCAGCCCCGGACAGGACACTAATGAAAAACTGTTTTTT. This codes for CASSPGQDTNEKLFF.

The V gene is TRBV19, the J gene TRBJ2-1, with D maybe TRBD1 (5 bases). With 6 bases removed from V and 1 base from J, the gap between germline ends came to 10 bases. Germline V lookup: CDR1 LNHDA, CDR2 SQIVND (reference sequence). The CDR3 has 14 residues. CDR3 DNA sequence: TGTGCCAGTAGATATGCAGGGTCCTACAATGAGCAGTTCTTC. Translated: CASRYAGSYNEQFF.

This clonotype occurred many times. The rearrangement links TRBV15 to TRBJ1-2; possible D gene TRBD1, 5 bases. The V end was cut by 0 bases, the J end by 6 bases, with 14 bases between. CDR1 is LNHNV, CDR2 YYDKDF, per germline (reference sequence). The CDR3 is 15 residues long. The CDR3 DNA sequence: TGTGCCACCAGCAGAGATATCAGCAGGGACGATGGCTACACCTTC. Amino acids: CATSRDISRDDGYTF. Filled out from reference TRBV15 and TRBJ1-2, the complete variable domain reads DAMVIQNPRYQVTQFGKPVTLSCSQTLNHNVMYWYQQKSSQAPKLLFHYYDKDFNNEADTPDNFQSRRPNTSFCFLDIRSPGLGDTAMYLCATSRDISRDDGYTFGSGTRLTVV.

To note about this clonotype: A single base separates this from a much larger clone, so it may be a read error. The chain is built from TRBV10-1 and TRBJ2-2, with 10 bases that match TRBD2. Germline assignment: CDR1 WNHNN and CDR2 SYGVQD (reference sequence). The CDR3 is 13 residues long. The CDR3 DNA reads TGCGCCAGCAGCCGACTAGCGGGCGGGAAGCTGTTTTTT. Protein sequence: CASSRLAGGKLFF.

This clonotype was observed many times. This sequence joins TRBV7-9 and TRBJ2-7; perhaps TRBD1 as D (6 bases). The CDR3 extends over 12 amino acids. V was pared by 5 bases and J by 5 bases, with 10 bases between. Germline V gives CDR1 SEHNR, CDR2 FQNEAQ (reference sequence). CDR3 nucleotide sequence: TGTGCCAGCAGCGTCGACAGGAACGAGCAGTACTTC. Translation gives CASSVDRNEQYF.

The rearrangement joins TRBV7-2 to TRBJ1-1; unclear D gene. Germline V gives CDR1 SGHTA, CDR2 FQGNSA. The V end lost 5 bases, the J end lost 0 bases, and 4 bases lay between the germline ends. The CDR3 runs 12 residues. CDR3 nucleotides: TGTGCCAGCAGCGTGGTGAACACTGAAGCTTTCTTT. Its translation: CASSVVNTEAFF.

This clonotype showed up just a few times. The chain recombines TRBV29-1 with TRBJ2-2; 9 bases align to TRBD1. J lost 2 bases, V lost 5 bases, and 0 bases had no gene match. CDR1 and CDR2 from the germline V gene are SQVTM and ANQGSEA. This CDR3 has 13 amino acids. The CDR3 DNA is TGCAGCGTTACAGGGGGCAACACCGGGGAGCTGTTTTTT. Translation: CSVTGGNTGELFF.

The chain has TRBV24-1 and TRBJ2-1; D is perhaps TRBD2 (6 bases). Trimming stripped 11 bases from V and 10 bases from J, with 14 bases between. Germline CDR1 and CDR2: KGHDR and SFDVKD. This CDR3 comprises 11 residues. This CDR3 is CAIGGVGEQFF. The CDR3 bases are TGTGCCATAGGAGGGGTGGGGGAGCAGTTCTTC.

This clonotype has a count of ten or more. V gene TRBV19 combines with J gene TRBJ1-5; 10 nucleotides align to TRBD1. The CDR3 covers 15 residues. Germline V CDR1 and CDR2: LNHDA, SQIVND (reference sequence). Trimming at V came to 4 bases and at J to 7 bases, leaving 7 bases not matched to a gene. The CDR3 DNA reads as TGTGCCAGTAGTAAAGAGGGACAGGGGTACCAGCCCCAGCATTTT. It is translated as CASSKEGQGYQPQHF.